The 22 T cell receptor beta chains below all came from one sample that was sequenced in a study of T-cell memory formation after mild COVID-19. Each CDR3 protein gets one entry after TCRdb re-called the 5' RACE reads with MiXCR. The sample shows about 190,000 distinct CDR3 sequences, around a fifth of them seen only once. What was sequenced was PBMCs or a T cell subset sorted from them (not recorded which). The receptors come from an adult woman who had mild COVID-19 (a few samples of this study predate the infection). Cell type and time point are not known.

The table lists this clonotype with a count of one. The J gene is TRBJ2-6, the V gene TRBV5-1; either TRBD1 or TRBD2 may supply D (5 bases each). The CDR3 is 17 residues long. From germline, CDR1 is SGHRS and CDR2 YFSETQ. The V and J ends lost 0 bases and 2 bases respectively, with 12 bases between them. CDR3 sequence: CASSLERPGPGANVLTF. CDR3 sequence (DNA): TGCGCCAGCAGCTTGGAGCGTCCGGGGCCTGGGGCCAACGTCCTGACTTTC.

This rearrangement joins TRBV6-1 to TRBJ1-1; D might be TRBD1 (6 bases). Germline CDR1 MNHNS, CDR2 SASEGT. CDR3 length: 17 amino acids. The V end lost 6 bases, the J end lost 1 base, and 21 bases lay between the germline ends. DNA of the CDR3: TGTGCCAGCAGCGCCGGCGGTAGGGGGGAATGGAACACTGAAGCTTTCTTT. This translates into CASSAGGRGEWNTEAFF.

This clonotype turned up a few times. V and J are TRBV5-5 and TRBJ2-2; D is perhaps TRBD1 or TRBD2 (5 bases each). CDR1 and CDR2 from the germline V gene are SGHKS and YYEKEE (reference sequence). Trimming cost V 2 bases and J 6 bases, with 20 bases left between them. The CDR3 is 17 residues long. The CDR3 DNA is TGTGCCAGCAGCTTCACCCGGGGACGGGGTCGGGCCGGGGAGCTGTTTTTT. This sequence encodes CASSFTRGRGRAGELFF.

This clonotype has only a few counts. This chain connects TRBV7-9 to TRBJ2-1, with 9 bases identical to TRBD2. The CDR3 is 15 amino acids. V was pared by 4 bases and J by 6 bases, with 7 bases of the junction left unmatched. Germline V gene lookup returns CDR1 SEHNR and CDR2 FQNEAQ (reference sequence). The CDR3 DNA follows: TGTGCCAGCAGCTCCAGCGGGAGGTTCGGCAATGAGCAGTTCTTC. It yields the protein CASSSSGRFGNEQFF.

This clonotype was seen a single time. CDR3: CASSLGAGGNGYTF. The CDR3 DNA reads TGTGCCAGCAGCTTAGGCGCAGGGGGCAATGGCTACACCTTC. The chain uses TRBV7-9 and TRBJ1-2; 8 nucleotides align to TRBD1. CDR1 SEHNR and CDR2 FQNEAQ come from the germline V gene (reference sequence). The CDR3 consists of 14 residues. The V and J ends lost 1 base and 6 bases, in that order; junction bases with no gene match: 4.

The CDR3 DNA is TGTGCCAGCAGCCCAGGATCGGCTACCCTTGGGGGATTCAGTGAGCAGTTCTTC. Translated, it gives CASSPGSATLGGFSEQFF. The V call is TRBV11-3, the J call TRBJ2-1; D tentatively fits TRBD1 or TRBD2 (5 bases each). Germline V gene lookup returns CDR1 SGHNT and CDR2 YENEEA. There are 18 residues in the CDR3. V was trimmed by 5 bases and J by 9 bases, leaving 29 bases between them. Filled out from reference TRBV11-3 and TRBJ2-1, the complete variable domain reads EAGVVQSPRYKIIEKKQPVAFWCNPISGHNTLYWYLQNLGQGPELLIRYENEEAVDDSQLPKDRFSAERLKGVDSTLKIQPAELGDSAVYLCASSPGSATLGGFSEQFFGPGTRLTVL.

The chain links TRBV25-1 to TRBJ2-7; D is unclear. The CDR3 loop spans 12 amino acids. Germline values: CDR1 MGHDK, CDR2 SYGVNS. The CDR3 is CGRRKSSYEQYF. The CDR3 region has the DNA TGTGGGCGGCGTAAGTCCTCCTACGAGCAGTACTTC.

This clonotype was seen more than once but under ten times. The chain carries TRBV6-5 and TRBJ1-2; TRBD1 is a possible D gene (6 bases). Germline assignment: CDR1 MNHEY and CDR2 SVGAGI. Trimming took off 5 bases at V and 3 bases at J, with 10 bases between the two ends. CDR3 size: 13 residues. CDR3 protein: CASSPDRYYGYTF. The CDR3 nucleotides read TGTGCCAGCAGTCCGGACAGATACTATGGCTACACCTTC.

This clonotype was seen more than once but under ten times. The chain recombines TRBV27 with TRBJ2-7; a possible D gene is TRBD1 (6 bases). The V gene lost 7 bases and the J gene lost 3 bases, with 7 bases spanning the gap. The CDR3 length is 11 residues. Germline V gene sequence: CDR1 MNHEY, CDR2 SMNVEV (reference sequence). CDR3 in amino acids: CASTQGYEQYF. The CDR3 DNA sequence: TGTGCCAGCACACAGGGCTACGAGCAGTACTTC.

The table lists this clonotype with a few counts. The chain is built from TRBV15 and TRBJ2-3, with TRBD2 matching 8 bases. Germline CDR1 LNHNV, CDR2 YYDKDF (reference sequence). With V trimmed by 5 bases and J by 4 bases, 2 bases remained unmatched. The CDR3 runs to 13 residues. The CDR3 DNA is TGTGCCACCAGCGGCGGGAGGCCAGATACGCAGTATTTT. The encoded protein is CATSGGRPDTQYF.

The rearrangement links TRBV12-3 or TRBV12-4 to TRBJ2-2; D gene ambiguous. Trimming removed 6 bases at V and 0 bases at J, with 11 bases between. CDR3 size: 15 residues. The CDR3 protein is CASRVQVSNTGELFF. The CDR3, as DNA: TGTGCCAGCAGAGTCCAGGTCTCGAACACCGGGGAGCTGTTTTTT.

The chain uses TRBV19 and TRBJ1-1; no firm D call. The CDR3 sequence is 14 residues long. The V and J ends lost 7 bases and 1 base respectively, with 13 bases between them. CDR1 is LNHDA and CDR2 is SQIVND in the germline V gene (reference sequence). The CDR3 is CASTTFEGNTEAFF. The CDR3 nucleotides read TGTGCCAGTACCACCTTTGAAGGGAACACTGAAGCTTTCTTT.

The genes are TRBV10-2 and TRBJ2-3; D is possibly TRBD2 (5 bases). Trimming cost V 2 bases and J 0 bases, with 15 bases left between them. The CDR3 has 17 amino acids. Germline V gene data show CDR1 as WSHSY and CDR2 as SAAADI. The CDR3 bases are TGCGCCAGCAGTGAGACGACTGCCCTAGCCAGCACAGATACGCAGTATTTT. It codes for CASSETTALASTDTQYF.

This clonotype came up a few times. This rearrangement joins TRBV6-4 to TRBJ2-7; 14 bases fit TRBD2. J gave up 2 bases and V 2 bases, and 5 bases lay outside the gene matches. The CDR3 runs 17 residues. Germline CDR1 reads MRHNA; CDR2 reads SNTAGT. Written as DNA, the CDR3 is TGTGCCAGCAGTGACAGGACTAGCGGGAGGCCCCCCTACGAGCAGTACTTC. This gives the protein CASSDRTSGRPPYEQYF.

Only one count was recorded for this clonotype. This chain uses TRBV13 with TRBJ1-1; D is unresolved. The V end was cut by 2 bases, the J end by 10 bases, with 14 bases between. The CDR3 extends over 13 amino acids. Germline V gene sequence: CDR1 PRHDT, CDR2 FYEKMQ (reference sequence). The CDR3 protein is CASSLSSRWGAFF. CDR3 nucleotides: TGTGCCAGCAGCTTAAGCAGTAGATGGGGAGCTTTCTTT.

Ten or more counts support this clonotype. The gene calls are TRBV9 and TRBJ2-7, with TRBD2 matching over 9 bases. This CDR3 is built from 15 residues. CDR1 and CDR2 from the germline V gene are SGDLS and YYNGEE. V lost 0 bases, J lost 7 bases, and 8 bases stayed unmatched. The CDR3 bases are TGTGCCAGCAGCGTAGAAGCGGGGGGCTATGTTGAGCAGTACTTC. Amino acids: CASSVEAGGYVEQYF.

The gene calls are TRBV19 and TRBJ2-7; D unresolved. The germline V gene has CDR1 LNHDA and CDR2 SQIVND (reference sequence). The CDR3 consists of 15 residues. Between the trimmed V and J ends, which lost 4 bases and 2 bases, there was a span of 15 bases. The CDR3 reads CASSNTRVGTYEQYF. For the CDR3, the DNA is TGTGCCAGTAGTAACACCCGGGTTGGGACCTACGAGCAGTACTTC.

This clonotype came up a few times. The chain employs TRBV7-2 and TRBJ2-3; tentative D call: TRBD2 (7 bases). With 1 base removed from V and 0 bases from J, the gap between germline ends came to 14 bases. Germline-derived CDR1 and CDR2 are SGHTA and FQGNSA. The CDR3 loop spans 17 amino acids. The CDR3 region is CASSLVGGAGSTDTQYF. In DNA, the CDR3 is TGTGCCAGCAGCTTAGTGGGGGGGGCCGGTAGCACAGATACGCAGTATTTT.

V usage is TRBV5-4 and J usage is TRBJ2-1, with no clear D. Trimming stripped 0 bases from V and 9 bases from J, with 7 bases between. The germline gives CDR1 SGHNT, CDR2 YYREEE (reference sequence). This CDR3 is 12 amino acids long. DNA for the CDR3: TGTGCCAGCAGCTTGGAAGGCGCTGAGCAGTTCTTC. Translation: CASSLEGAEQFF.

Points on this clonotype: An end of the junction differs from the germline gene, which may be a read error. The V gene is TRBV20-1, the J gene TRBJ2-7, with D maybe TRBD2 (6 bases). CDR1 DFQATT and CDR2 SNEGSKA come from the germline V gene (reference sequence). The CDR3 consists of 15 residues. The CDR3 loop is CRARDYAGTSYEQYF. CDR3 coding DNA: TGCAGAGCTAGAGATTATGCGGGAACCTCCTACGAGCAGTACTTC.

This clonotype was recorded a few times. CDR3 nucleotide sequence: TGTGCCAGCAGCCAAGGAGACAGTGCTCAAGAGACCCAGTACTTC. This gives the protein CASSQGDSAQETQYF. The chain employs TRBV14 and TRBJ2-5; D may be TRBD1 (5 bases). CDR3 length equals 15 residues. The V gene lost 1 base and the J gene lost 2 bases, with 11 bases spanning the gap. Germline loops: CDR1 SGHDN, CDR2 FVKESK.

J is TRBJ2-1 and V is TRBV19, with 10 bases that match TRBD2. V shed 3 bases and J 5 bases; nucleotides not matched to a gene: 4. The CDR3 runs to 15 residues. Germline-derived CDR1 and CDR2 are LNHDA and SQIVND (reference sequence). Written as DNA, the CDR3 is TGTGCCAGTAGTATTTCAGCGGGGGGGAACAATGAGCAGTTCTTC. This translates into CASSISAGGNNEQFF.